The TCR beta chain described here comes from a study of T cell repertoires in cytomegalovirus infection (dated by TCRdb to about 2019). Regarding the study in general: Alongside well-studied HLA-B-restricted epitopes, the peptide stimulations were aimed at recently identified HLA-C-restricted CMV epitopes, whose presentation resists viral immunomodulation. The HLA type of each donor mattered for the analysis, because public TCR beta signatures pointed to carriage of CMV infection along with the matching HLA type. The study at large found these results: In the ex vivo response, HLA-C-restricted CMV-specific TCR beta clonotypes were dominant, and in two of eight donors the single most frequent clonotype came from this HLA-C-restricted group. In both this cohort and an independent roughly 400-donor cohort, the cumulative frequency of public TCR beta family members distinguished carriers of CMV infection plus the relevant HLA type.

This clonotype was recorded many times. Its specific antigen is unknown. The sample holds no much larger clone one base away, and base qualities are not on file. The V and J ends are trimmed by 7 bases and 4 bases, leaving 13 bases between them. Including cysteine and phenylalanine, the CDR3 has 13 amino acids. The entry retains the CDR3 DNA only, 39 bases that are in frame from base 1. What this sample's treatment or condition label stands for: in vitro stimulation with specific CMV peptide epitopes to enrich CMV-specific T cells. These reads were obtained on an Illumina HiSeq 1500. In-frame beta chains were kept once TCRdb had trimmed the public reads at Q25 with fastp and called clones with MiXCR. Every CDR3 protein is listed once, alongside the most common genes and DNA of its rows. This sample gives 800,000 to 950,000 distinct CDR3 sequences in total; less than 35% of them show up just once. The biggest ten clones account for around 12% of the sample.

The sample here was cultured CD8+ T cells from PBMCs, taken from culture after CMV antigen stimulation. The chain was built from TRBV12-3 or TRBV12-4 and TRBJ1-1, and TRBD1 may be the D gene, going by 6 matching bases. The sequence was obtained from a human donor in good health (CMV status not recorded). Some clones in this sample may be carry-over from other donors' samples. The CDR3 region has the sequence CASTPTGRTEAFF. In nucleotides, the sequence is TGTGCCAGCACCCCAACAGGGCGCACTGAAGCTTTCTTT.